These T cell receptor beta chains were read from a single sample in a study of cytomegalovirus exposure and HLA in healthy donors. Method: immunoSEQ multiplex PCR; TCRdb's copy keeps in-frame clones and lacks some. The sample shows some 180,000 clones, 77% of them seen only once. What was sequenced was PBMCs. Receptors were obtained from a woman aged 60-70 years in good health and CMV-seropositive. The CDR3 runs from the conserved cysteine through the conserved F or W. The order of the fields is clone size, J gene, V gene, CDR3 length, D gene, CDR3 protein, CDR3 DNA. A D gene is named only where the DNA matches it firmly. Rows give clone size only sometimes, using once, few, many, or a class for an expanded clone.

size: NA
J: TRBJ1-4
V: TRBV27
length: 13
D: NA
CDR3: CASSLSLREKLFF
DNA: TGTGCCAGCAGTTTATCGCTGCGGGAAAAACTGTTTTTT

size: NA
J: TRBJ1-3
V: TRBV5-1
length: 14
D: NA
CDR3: CASSLERSGNTIYF
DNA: TGCGCCAGCAGCTTGGAGCGGAGCGGAAACACCATATATTTT

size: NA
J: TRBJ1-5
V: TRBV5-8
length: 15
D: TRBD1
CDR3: CASSFDRGGNQPQHF
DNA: TGTGCCAGCAGCTTTGACAGGGGGGGAAATCAGCCCCAGCATTTT

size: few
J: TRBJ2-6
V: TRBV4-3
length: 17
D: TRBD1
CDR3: CASSPAPGGAGANVLTF
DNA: TGCGCCAGCAGCCCGGCTCCAGGGGGCGCTGGGGCCAACGTCCTGACTTTC

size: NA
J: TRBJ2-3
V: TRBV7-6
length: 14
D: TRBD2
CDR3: CASVAGGPRDTQYF
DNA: TGTGCCAGCGTAGCGGGAGGGCCGAGGGATACGCAGTATTTT

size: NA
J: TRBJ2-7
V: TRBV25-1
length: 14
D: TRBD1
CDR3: CASSGFGQGGEQYF
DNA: TGTGCCAGCAGTGGTTTCGGACAGGGTGGCGAGCAGTACTTC

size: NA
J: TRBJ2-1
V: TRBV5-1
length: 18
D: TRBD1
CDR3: CASSFSTGTGVNPNEQFF
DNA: TGCGCCAGCAGCTTTTCAACCGGGACAGGGGTTAATCCCAATGAGCAGTTCTTC

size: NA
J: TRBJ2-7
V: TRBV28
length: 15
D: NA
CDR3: CASSSAGTAQDEQYF
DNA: TGTGCCAGCAGTTCCGCGGGGACAGCGCAGGACGAGCAGTACTTC

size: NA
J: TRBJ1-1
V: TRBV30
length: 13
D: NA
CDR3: CAWRVAGGGEAFF
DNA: TGTGCCTGGAGGGTGGCGGGGGGGGGTGAAGCTTTCTTT

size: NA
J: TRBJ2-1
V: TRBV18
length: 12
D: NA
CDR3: CASSPEAREQFF
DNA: TGTGCCAGCTCACCAGAGGCGAGGGAGCAGTTCTTC

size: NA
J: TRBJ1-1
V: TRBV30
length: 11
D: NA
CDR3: CASDSDTEAFF
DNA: TGTGCGTCCGATAGTGACACTGAAGCTTTCTTT

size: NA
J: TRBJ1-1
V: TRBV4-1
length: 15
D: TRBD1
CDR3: CASSQDQRTGGEAFF
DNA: TGCGCCAGCAGCCAAGATCAGCGGACAGGGGGGGAAGCTTTCTTT

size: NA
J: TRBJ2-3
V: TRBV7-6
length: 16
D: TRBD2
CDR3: CASSHSGGMSTDTQYF
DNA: TGTGCCAGCAGTCATAGCGGGGGGATGAGCACAGATACGCAGTATTTT

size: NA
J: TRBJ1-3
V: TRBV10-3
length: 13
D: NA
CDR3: CAIRDSSGNTIYF
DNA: TGTGCCATCAGGGACTCCTCTGGAAACACCATATATTTT

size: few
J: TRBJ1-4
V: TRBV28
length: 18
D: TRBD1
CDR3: CASSSMTGVFATNEKLFF
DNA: TGTGCCAGCAGTTCCATGACAGGGGTCTTTGCAACTAATGAAAAACTGTTTTTT

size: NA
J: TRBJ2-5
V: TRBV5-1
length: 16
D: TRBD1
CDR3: CASSLGGQLGQETQYF
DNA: TGCGCCAGCAGCTTGGGGGGACAGTTGGGCCAAGAGACCCAGTACTTC

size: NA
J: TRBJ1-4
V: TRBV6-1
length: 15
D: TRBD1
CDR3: CASSVMGQGNEKLFF
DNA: TGTGCCAGCAGTGTTATGGGACAGGGGAATGAAAAACTGTTTTTT

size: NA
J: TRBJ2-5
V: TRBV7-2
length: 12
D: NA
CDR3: CASSLGLITQYF
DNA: TGTGCCAGCAGCTTAGGACTCATTACCCAGTACTTC

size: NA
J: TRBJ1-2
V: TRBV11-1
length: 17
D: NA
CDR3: CASSLDGQGTTEYGYTF
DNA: TGTGCCAGCAGCTTAGACGGGCAGGGAACAACCGAATATGGCTACACCTTC

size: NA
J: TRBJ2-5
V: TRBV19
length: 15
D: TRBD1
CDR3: CASSKGTGQGETQYF
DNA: TGTGCCAGTAGTAAAGGGACAGGGCAGGGAGAGACCCAGTACTTC

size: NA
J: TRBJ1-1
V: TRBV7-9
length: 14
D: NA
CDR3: CAITKGAGNTEAFF
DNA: TGTGCCATCACGAAAGGGGCTGGGAACACTGAAGCTTTCTTT

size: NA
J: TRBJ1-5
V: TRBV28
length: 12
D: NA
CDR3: CASSLQYQPQHF
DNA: TGTGCCAGCAGTTTACAGTATCAGCCCCAGCATTTT

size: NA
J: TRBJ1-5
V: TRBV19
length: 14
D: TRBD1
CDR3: CASSIPGGSQPQHF
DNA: TGTGCCAGTAGTATACCAGGGGGGAGTCAGCCCCAGCATTTT

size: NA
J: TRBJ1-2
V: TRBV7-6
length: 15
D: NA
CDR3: CASSREVGALEGYTF
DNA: TGTGCCAGCAGCCGAGAGGTGGGGGCTCTGGAGGGCTACACCTTC

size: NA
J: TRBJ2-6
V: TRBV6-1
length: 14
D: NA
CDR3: CASIRTSGANGLTF
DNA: TGTGCCAGCATTCGGACCTCTGGGGCCAACGGCCTGACTTTC

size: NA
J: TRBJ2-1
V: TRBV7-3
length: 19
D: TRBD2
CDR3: CASSASGTSGTSSYNEQFF
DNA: TGTGCCAGCAGCGCGTCCGGGACTAGCGGGACGAGCTCCTACAATGAGCAGTTCTTC

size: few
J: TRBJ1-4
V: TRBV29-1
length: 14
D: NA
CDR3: CSVARDSRNEKLFF
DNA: TGCAGCGTTGCTAGAGACAGCCGTAATGAAAAACTGTTTTTT

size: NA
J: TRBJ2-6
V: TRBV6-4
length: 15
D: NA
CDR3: CASSESGSGANGLTF
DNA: TGTGCCAGCAGTGAGTCGGGCTCTGGGGCCAACGGCCTGACTTTC

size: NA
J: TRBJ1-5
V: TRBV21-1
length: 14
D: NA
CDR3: CASSNKRGNQPQHF
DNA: TGTGCCAGCAGCAATAAAAGGGGAAATCAGCCCCAGCATTTT

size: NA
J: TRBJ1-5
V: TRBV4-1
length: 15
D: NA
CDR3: CASSLAENSNQPQHF
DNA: TGCGCCAGCAGCCTGGCAGAAAATAGCAATCAGCCCCAGCATTTT

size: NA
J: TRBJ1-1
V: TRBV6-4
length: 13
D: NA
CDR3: CASSDGSYTEAFF
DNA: TGTGCCAGCAGTGACGGCTCTTACACTGAAGCTTTCTTT

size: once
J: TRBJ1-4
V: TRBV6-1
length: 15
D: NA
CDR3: CASSRRGGPNEKLFF
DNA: TGTGCCAGCAGTAGACGGGGGGGGCCTAATGAAAAACTGTTTTTT

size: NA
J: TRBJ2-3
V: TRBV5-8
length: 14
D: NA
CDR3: CASSLGQNTDTQYF
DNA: TGTGCCAGCAGCTTGGGACAGAACACAGATACGCAGTATTTT

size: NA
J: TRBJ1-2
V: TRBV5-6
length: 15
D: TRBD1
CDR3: CASSMWDRDSYGYTF
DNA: TGTGCCAGCAGTATGTGGGACAGGGACTCCTATGGCTACACCTTC

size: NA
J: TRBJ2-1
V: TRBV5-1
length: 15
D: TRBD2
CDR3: CASSSSGSENNEQFF
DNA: TGCGCCAGCAGCTCAAGCGGGAGTGAGAACAATGAGCAGTTCTTC

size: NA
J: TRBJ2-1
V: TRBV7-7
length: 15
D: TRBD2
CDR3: CASSLGVGAGVEQFF
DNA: TGTGCTAGCAGCTTAGGAGTTGGAGCGGGAGTTGAGCAGTTCTTC

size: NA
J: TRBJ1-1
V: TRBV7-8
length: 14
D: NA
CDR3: CASSLSRSNTEAFF
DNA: TGTGCCAGCAGCTTAAGTCGGTCGAACACTGAAGCTTTCTTT

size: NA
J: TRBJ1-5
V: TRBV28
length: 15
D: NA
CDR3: CASLSPAGGGQPQHF
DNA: TGTGCCAGCCTTTCCCCAGCGGGGGGTGGTCAGCCCCAGCATTTT

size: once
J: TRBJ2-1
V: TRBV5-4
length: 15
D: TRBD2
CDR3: CASSSAGGSYNEQFF
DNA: TGTGCCAGCAGCTCAGCGGGAGGCTCCTACAATGAGCAGTTCTTC

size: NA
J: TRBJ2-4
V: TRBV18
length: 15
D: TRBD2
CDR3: CASSPGNGGKNIQYF
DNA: TGTGCCAGCTCTCCCGGGAACGGGGGGAAAAACATTCAGTACTTC

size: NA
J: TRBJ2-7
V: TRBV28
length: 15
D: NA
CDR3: CASSLPTDSSYEQYF
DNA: TGTGCCAGCAGTTTACCGACGGACAGCTCCTACGAGCAGTACTTC

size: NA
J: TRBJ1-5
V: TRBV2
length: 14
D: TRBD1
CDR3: CASSVRGGNQPQHF
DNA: TGTGCCAGCAGTGTCAGGGGGGGCAATCAGCCCCAGCATTTT

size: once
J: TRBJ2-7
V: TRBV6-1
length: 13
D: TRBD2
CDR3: CASRSSGSYEQYF
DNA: TGTGCCAGCAGGTCTAGCGGATCCTACGAGCAGTACTTC

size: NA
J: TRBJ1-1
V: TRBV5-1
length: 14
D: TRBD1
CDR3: CASSLGAGGTEAFF
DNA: TGCGCCAGCAGCTTGGGGGCAGGGGGCACTGAAGCTTTCTTT

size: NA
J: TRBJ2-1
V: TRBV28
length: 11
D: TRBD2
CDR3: CASGTRNEQFF
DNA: TGTGCCAGCGGGACTAGAAATGAGCAGTTCTTC

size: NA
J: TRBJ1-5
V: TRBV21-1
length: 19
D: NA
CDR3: CASSKVSQGAPYSNQPQHF
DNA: TGTGCCAGCAGCAAAGTAAGTCAGGGGGCCCCCTATAGCAATCAGCCCCAGCATTTT

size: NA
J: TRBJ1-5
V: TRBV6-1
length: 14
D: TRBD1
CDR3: CASSVQGGNQPQHF
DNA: TGTGCCAGCAGTGTACAGGGGGGCAATCAGCCCCAGCATTTT

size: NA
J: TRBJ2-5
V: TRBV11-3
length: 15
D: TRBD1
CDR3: CASSSGTGELEAQYF
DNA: TGTGCCAGCAGCTCCGGGACAGGGGAACTAGAGGCCCAGTACTTC

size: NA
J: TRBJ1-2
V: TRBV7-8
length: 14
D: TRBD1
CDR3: CASSSLTGIYGYTF
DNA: TGTGCCAGCAGCTCCTTGACAGGGATCTATGGCTACACCTTC

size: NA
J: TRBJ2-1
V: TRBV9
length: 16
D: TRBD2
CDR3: CASSTGLAGVYNEQFF
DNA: TGTGCCAGCAGCACGGGACTAGCGGGAGTGTACAATGAGCAGTTCTTC

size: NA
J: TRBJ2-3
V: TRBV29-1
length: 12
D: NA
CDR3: CSVETSTDTQYF
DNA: TGCAGCGTTGAGACTAGCACAGATACGCAGTATTTT

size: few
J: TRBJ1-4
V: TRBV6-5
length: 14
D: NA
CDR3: CASSLQGPSEKLFF
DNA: TGTGCCAGCAGTTTACAGGGCCCAAGCGAAAAACTGTTTTTT

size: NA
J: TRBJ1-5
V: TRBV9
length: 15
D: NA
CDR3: CASSVGGTTDEPQHF
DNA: TGTGCCAGCAGCGTAGGTGGGACTACAGATGAGCCCCAGCATTTT

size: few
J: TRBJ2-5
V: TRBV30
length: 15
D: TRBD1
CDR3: CAWSDGGTGPETQYF
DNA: TGTGCCTGGAGTGACGGGGGGACAGGGCCAGAGACCCAGTACTTC

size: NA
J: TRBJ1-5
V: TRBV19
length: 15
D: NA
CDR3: CASSSGHGGNQPQHF
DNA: TGTGCCAGTAGTAGTGGACATGGGGGCAATCAGCCCCAGCATTTT